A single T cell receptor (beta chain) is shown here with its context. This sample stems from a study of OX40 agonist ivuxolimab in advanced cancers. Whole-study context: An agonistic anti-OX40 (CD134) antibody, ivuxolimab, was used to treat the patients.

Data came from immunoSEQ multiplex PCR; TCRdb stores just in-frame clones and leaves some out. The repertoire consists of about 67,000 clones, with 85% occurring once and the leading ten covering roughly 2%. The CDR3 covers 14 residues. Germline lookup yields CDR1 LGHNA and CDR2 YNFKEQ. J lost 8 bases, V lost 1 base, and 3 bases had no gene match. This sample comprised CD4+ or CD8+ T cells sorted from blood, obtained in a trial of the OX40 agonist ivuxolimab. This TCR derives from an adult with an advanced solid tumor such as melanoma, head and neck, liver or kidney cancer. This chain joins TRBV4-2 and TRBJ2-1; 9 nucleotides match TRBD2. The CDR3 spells CASSQVAGEDEQFF. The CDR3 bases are TGTGCCAGCAGCCAAGTAGCGGGAGAGGATGAGCAGTTCTTC.